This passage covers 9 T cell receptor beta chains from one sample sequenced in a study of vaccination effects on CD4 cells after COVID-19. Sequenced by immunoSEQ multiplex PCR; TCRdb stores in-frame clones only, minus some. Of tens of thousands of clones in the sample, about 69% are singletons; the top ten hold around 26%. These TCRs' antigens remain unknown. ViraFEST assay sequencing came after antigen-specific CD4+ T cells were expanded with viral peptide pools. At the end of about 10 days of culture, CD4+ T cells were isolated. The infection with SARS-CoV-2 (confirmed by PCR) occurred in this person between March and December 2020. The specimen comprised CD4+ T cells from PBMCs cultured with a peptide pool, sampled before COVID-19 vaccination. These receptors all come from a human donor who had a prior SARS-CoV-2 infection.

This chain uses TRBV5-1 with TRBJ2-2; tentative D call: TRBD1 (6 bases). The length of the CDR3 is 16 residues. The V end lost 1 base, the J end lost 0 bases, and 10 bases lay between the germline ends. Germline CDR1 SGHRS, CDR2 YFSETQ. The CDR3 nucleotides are TGCGCCAGCAGCTTGAGTGGGACATCGAACACCGGGGAGCTGTTTTTT. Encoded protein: CASSLSGTSNTGELFF.

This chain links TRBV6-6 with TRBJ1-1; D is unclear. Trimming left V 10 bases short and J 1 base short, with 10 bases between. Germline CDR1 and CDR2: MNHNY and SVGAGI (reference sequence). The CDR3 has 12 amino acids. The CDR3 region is CANPTENTEAFF. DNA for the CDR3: TGTGCCAACCCGACGGAGAACACTGAAGCTTTCTTT.

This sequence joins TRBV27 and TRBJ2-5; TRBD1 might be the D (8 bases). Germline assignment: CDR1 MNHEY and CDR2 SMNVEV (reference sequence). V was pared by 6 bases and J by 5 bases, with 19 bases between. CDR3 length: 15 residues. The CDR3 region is CASRGGTGPWETQYF. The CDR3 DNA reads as TGTGCCAGCAGGGGGGGGACAGGACCGTGGGAGACCCAGTACTTC.

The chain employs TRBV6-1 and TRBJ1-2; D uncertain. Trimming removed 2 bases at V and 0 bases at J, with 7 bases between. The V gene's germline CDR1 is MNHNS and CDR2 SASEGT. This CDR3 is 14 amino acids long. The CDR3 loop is CASSESGSNYGYTF. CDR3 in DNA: TGTGCCAGCAGTGAATCGGGGTCTAACTATGGCTACACCTTC.

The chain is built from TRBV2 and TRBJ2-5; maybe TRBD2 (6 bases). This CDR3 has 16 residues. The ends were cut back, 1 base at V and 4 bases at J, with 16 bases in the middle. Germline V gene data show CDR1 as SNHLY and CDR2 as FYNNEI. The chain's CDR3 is CASSEGLGGGLETQYF. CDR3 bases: TGTGCCAGCAGTGAAGGTTTGGGGGGTGGATTAGAGACCCAGTACTTC. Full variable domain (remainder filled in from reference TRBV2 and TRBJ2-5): EPEVTQTPSHQVTQMGQEVILRCVPISNHLYFYWYRQILGQKVEFLVSFYNNEISEKSEIFDDQFSVERPDGSNFTLKIRSTKLEDSAMYFCASSEGLGGGLETQYFGPGTRLLVL.

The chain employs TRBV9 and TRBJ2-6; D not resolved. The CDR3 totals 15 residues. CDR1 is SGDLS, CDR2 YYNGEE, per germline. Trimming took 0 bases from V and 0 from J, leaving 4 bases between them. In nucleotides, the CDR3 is TGTGCCAGCAGCGTAGCGAGCTCTGGGGCCAACGTCCTGACTTTC. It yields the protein CASSVASSGANVLTF.

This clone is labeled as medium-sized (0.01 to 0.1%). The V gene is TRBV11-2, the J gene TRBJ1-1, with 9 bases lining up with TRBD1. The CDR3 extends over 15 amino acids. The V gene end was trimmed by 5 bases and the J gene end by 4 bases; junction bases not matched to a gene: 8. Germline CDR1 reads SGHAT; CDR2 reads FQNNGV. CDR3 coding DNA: TGTGCCAGCAGCCCAATGGGGACAGGGTTCACTGAAGCTTTCTTT. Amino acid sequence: CASSPMGTGFTEAFF.

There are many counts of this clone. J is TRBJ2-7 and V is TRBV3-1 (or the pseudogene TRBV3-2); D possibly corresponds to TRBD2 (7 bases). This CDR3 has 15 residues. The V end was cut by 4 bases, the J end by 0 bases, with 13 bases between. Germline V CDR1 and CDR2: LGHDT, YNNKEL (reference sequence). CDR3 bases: TGTGCCAGCAGCCGGAGGGGGGGTAGCTCCTACGAGCAGTACTTC. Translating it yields CASSRRGGSSYEQYF.

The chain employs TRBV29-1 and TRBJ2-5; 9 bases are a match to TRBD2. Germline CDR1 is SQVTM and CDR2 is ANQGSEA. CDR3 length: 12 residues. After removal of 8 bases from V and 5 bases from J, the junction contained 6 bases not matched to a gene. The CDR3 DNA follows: TGCAGCTTGAGGCTAGCGGGGGAGACCCAGTACTTC. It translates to CSLRLAGETQYF. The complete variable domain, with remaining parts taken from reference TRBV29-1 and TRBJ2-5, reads SAVISQKPSRDICQRGTSLTIQCQVDSQVTMMFWYRQQPGQSLTLIATANQGSEATYESGFVIDKFPISRPNLTFSTLTVSNMSPEDSSIYLCSLRLAGETQYFGPGTRLLVL.